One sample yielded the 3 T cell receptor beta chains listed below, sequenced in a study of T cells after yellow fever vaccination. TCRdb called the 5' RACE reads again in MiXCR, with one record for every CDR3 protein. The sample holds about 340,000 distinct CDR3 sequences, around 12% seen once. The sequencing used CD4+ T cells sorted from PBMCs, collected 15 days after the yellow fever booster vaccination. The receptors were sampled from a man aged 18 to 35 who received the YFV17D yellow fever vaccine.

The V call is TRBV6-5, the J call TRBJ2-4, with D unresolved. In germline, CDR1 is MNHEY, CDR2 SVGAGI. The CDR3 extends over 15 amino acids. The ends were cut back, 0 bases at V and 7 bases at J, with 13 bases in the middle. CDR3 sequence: CASSYSGNQANIQYF. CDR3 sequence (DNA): TGTGCCAGCAGTTACTCGGGGAATCAGGCGAACATTCAGTACTTC.

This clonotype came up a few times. The CDR3 here is CASSQSTNTGELFF. CDR3 DNA sequence: TGCGCCAGCAGCCAAAGTACGAACACCGGGGAGCTGTTTTTT. J is TRBJ2-2 and V is TRBV5-1; no firm D call. CDR1 SGHRS and CDR2 YFSETQ come from the germline V gene. Trimming shortened V by 4 bases and J by 0 bases, and 7 bases separated the two germline ends. This CDR3 is 14 amino acids long. Full variable domain (remainder filled in from reference TRBV5-1 and TRBJ2-2): KAGVTQTPRYLIKTRGQQVTLSCSPISGHRSVSWYQQTPGQGLQFLFEYFSETQRNKGNFPGRFSGRQFSNSRSEMNVSTLELGDSALYLCASSQSTNTGELFFGEGSRLTVL.

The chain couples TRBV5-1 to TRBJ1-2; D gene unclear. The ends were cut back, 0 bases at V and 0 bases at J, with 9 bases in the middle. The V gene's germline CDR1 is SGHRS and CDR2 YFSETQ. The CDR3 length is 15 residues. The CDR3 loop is CASSLDSAANYGYTF. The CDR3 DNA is TGCGCCAGCAGCTTGGATTCGGCGGCTAACTATGGCTACACCTTC. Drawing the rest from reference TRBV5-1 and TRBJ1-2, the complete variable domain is KAGVTQTPRYLIKTRGQQVTLSCSPISGHRSVSWYQQTPGQGLQFLFEYFSETQRNKGNFPGRFSGRQFSNSRSEMNVSTLELGDSALYLCASSLDSAANYGYTFGSGTRLTVV.